This TCR beta chain was obtained from a study of CD8 T cells in Susac syndrome. With random hexamers, reverse transcription was performed on about 0.5 to 1 ug of RNA. Multiplex immunoSEQ PCR targeted 54 Vbeta and 13 Jbeta TCR beta segments. Using its own MiXCR run on the immunoSEQ multiplex PCR reads, TCRdb lists one record per CDR3 protein. The repertoire holds approximately 190,000 distinct CDR3 sequences, with approximately 95% as singletons. The CDR3 sequence is 16 residues long. Trimming took 5 bases from V and 0 from J, leaving 16 bases between them. This receptor was obtained from a human donor with Susac syndrome. Material: CD8+ T cells from PBMCs. V usage is TRBV12-3 or TRBV12-4 and J usage is TRBJ2-5; tentative D call: TRBD1 (6 bases). In DNA, the CDR3 is TGTGCCAGCAGTGGCTCGGACAGACATAACCAAGAGACCCAGTACTTC. Residues: CASSGSDRHNQETQYF.